One sample yielded the 30 T cell receptor beta chains listed below, sequenced in a study of shared clonotypes between healthy human individuals. Only in-frame clones appear in the TCRdb table, and some are missing; sequencing was by immunoSEQ multiplex PCR. The table lists approximately 470,000 clones, around 85% of them singletons. The specimen sequenced was PBMCs. All receptors come from a woman aged 40 to 50 in good health. Some clones in this sample may be carry-over from other donors' samples.

A remark on this clone: A far more abundant clone sits one base away, making this likely a read error. The chain carries TRBV6-6 and TRBJ1-1; D is uncertain. Trimming left V 6 bases short and J 1 base short, with 12 bases between. This CDR3 contains 14 residues. CDR1 MNHNY and CDR2 SVGAGI come from the germline V gene (reference sequence). CDR3 sequence: CASSPDMTNTEAFF. The CDR3 nucleotides are TGTGCCAGCAGCCCAGACATGACGAACACTGAAGCTTTCTTT.

V and J are TRBV10-3 and TRBJ2-3; a weak D match, TRBD1 (5 bases). Germline CDR1 is ENHRY and CDR2 is SYGVKD. With 3 bases removed from V and 4 bases from J, the gap between germline ends came to 5 bases. This CDR3 spans 12 amino acids. CDR3 bases: TGTGCCATCAGTGAAGGGGCAGATACGCAGTATTTT. This gives the protein CAISEGADTQYF.

The chain is built from TRBV7-9 and TRBJ2-5; TRBD2 agrees at 7 bases. V dropped 5 bases and J dropped 4; count of bases not matched to a gene: 10. The CDR3 extends over 15 amino acids. Germline CDR1 reads SEHNR; CDR2 reads FQNEAQ (reference sequence). The CDR3, as DNA: TGTGCCAGCAGCGGCTCTAGCGGAGGAACAGAGACCCAGTACTTC. Translating it yields CASSGSSGGTETQYF.

Details on this clone: The junction shows a germline mismatch at one end, possibly a read error. V is TRBV10-3 and J is TRBJ1-1, with TRBD1 identical over 7 bases. Germline assignment: CDR1 ENHRY and CDR2 SYGVKD. This CDR3 is built from 14 residues. This CDR3 is CAFSAGTVSTEAFF. As DNA, the CDR3 is TGTGCCTTCAGTGCCGGGACAGTGAGCACTGAAGCTTTCTTT.

As concerns this clone: A far bigger clonotype differs at one base, so this is likely a read error. The CDR3 loop reads CASSQEKGPNTGELLF. The CDR3 DNA reads TGCGCCAGCAGCCAAGAGAAGGGGCCGAACACCGGGGAGCTGCTTTTT. The chain is built from TRBV4-3 and TRBJ2-2; either TRBD1 or TRBD2 may supply D (5 bases each). The CDR3 spans 16 residues. CDR1 and CDR2 from the germline V gene are LGHNA and YSLEER.

The sample holds one count of this clone. CDR3 DNA sequence: TGTGCCAGCAGTGAAGGCACATTCACTGAAGCTTTCTTT. Its translation: CASSEGTFTEAFF. The chain links TRBV6-1 to TRBJ1-1; D ambiguous. V gave up 1 base and J gave up 4 bases, with 7 bases separating them. This CDR3 region has 13 residues. Germline CDR1 and CDR2: MNHNS and SASEGT.

Worth noting for this clone: This sequence is one base from a far larger clone and is likely a read error. The chain combines TRBV30 with TRBJ1-3; D unresolved. The CDR3 has 11 residues. V dropped 5 bases and J dropped 2 bases, with 4 bases sitting between them. Germline lookup yields CDR1 GTSNPN and CDR2 SVGIG (reference sequence). The CDR3 spells CAWGTGNTIYF. CDR3 coding DNA: TGTGCCTGGGGCACTGGAAACACCATATATTTT.

The J gene is TRBJ2-1, the V gene TRBV7-3, with D perhaps TRBD1 or TRBD2 (7 bases each). The CDR3 extends over 16 amino acids. V dropped 4 bases and J dropped 2 bases, with 15 bases sitting between them. Germline loops: CDR1 SGHTA, CDR2 FQGTGA. DNA for the CDR3: TGTGCCAGCAGCTCCCAGGGGGGGAACACCTACAATGAGCAGTTCTTC. It translates to CASSSQGGNTYNEQFF.

The rearrangement joins TRBV7-2 to TRBJ2-5, with D perhaps given as TRBD1 or TRBD2 (5 bases each). The germline V gene has CDR1 SGHTA and CDR2 FQGNSA. The CDR3 spans 15 residues. The ends were cut back, 6 bases at V and 4 bases at J, with 18 bases in the middle. Here the CDR3 DNA reads TGTGCCAGCAGTCGATTCGGGGCCCAGGGAGAGACCCAGTACTTC. It encodes CASSRFGAQGETQYF. Full variable domain (outside the CDR3, taken from reference TRBV7-2 and TRBJ2-5): GAGVSQSPSNKVTEKGKDVELRCDPISGHTALYWYRQSLGQGLEFLIYFQGNSAPDKSGLPSDRFSAERTGGSVSTLTIQRTQQEDSAVYLCASSRFGAQGETQYFGPGTRLLVL.

To note about this clone: This likely stems from a read error, as it lies one base from a far larger clone. This rearrangement joins TRBV10-3 to TRBJ2-2; D may be TRBD2 (5 bases). CDR1 and CDR2 from the germline V gene are ENHRY and SYGVKD. The CDR3 extends over 14 amino acids. The V and J ends lost 8 bases and 7 bases respectively, with 17 bases between them. This CDR3 reads CAIGVGGLGGELFF. The CDR3 coding sequence is TGTGCCATCGGTGTCGGCGGGTTGGGCGGGGAGCTGTTTTTT.

V usage is TRBV18 and J usage is TRBJ2-5; possibly TRBD1 for D (6 bases). The CDR3 has 13 residues. Trimming pared 6 bases from V and 4 bases from J, leaving 12 bases between. Germline assignment: CDR1 KGHSH and CDR2 LQKENI. In DNA, the CDR3 is TGTGCCAGCTCGGAAGGACAGAGAGAGACCCAGTACTTC. This codes for CASSEGQRETQYF.

This CDR3 is CASSMGHGLNVAFF. The CDR3 nucleotides read TGTGCCAGTAGTATGGGCCACGGGCTCAACGTGGCTTTCTTT. V usage is TRBV19 and J usage is TRBJ1-1; unclear D gene. V was cut by 3 bases and J by 11 bases, with 19 bases left in between. Germline values: CDR1 LNHDA, CDR2 SQIVND (reference sequence). This CDR3 comprises 14 residues.

This chain connects TRBV19 to TRBJ1-1; 7 bases map to TRBD1. Trimming took 5 bases from V and 0 from J; bases not matched to a gene: 3. Germline CDR1 and CDR2: LNHDA and SQIVND (reference sequence). The CDR3 spans 14 residues. The CDR3 loop reads CASSAGQLNTEAFF. The CDR3 DNA follows: TGTGCCAGTAGTGCGGGACAGCTGAACACTGAAGCTTTCTTT.

This chain links TRBV2 with TRBJ2-3; TRBD2 matches at 9 bases. The length of the CDR3 is 16 residues. J was trimmed by 5 bases and V by 6 bases; bases with no gene match: 12. CDR1 is SNHLY, CDR2 FYNNEI, per germline. The DNA of the CDR3 is TGTGCCAGCAGGGGACTTCGCGGGAGGGCCAGAGATACGCAGTATTTT. It specifies CASRGLRGRARDTQYF.

The chain recombines TRBV30 with TRBJ1-2; perhaps TRBD1 as D (5 bases). Germline V CDR1 and CDR2: GTSNPN, SVGIG (reference sequence). V was cut by 0 bases and J by 4 bases, with 15 bases left in between. The CDR3 is 15 amino acids. CDR3: CAWSVIRVGTYGYTF. CDR3 in DNA: TGTGCCTGGAGTGTAATCAGGGTAGGAACCTATGGCTACACCTTC.

This chain links TRBV6-5 with TRBJ2-7; 10 bases align to TRBD2. J lost 0 bases, V lost 4 bases, and 6 bases had no gene match. The length of the CDR3 is 16 residues. Per the germline V gene, CDR1 is MNHEY and CDR2 is SVGAGI. CDR3 residues: CASSFLAGASSYEQYF. CDR3 in DNA: TGTGCCAGCAGTTTCCTAGCGGGGGCGAGCTCCTACGAGCAGTACTTC.

This clone has ten or more counts. This chain connects TRBV11-2 to TRBJ1-1; D is ambiguous. Germline V gene lookup returns CDR1 SGHAT and CDR2 FQNNGV. The CDR3 sequence is 13 residues long. V dropped 2 bases and J dropped 6 bases, with 10 bases sitting between them. As DNA, the CDR3 is TGTGCCAGCAGCTTACAGTTCAATTCTGAAGCTTTCTTT. This sequence encodes CASSLQFNSEAFF. Looking up the rest from reference TRBV11-2 and TRBJ1-1 gives the full variable domain: EAGVAQSPRYKIIEKRQSVAFWCNPISGHATLYWYQQILGQGPKLLIQFQNNGVVDDSQLPKDRFSAERLKGVDSTLKIQPAKLEDSAVYLCASSLQFNSEAFFGQGTRLTVV.

The rearrangement uses TRBV25-1 and TRBJ2-5; no definite D call. The CDR3 is made up of 15 amino acids. V was cut by 3 bases and J by 7 bases, with 18 bases left in between. The germline gives CDR1 MGHDK, CDR2 SYGVNS. The CDR3 sequence is CASSDSDMAFGTQYF. CDR3 bases: TGTGCCAGCAGTGACTCCGATATGGCCTTTGGGACCCAGTACTTC.

The J gene is TRBJ2-2, the V gene TRBV30, with D maybe TRBD1 (5 bases). From germline, CDR1 is GTSNPN and CDR2 SVGIG (reference sequence). Trimming left V 3 bases short and J 7 bases short, with 18 bases between. This CDR3 comprises 15 residues. The CDR3 DNA sequence: TGTGCCTGGAGGTCTAGGGGTCTTCAAGGCGGGGAGCTGTTTTTT. Amino acid sequence: CAWRSRGLQGGELFF.

This clone has a handful of counts. This may come from a read error, since a much larger clone is one base off. This sequence joins TRBV5-4 and TRBJ2-5, with D hard to call. Germline CDR1 and CDR2: SGHNT and YYREEE (reference sequence). The CDR3 extends over 11 amino acids. The ends were cut back, 2 bases at V and 2 bases at J, with 1 base in the middle. The CDR3 spells CASSFQETQYF. CDR3 bases: TGTGCCAGCAGCTTTCAAGAGACCCAGTACTTC.

Points on this clone: A far larger clone differs by one base, so this is likely a read error. The chain links TRBV25-1 to TRBJ1-5, with TRBD1 as a possible D gene (5 bases). CDR1 and CDR2 from the germline V gene are MGHDK and SYGVNS. Trimming took off 1 base at V and 2 bases at J, with 9 bases between the two ends. The CDR3 length is 15 residues. CDR3 nucleotide sequence: TGTGCCAGCAGTGAATGCGGGGGTGGCAATCAGCCCCAGCATTTT. Its translation is CASSECGGGNQPQHF.

The chain uses TRBV10-3 and TRBJ2-2; D is ambiguous. The germline V and J ends were trimmed by 1 base and 7 bases, with 4 bases remaining between them. This CDR3 is built from 12 residues. Germline V gives CDR1 ENHRY, CDR2 SYGVKD. CDR3 DNA sequence: TGTGCCATCAGTGAGTACAACGGGGAGCTGTTTTTT. Its protein is CAISEYNGELFF.

This CDR3 reads CASSDSRDRGLYEQYF. The CDR3 DNA is TGCGCCAGCAGTGACTCCCGGGACAGGGGGCTCTACGAGCAGTACTTC. The V and J genes are TRBV10-1 and TRBJ2-7; TRBD1 matches 12 bases. This CDR3 contains 16 residues. The junction had 6 bases not matched to a gene; V was cut back by 3 bases and J by 3 bases. Germline loops: CDR1 WNHNN, CDR2 SYGVQD (reference sequence).

The chain joins TRBV6-5 to TRBJ1-1; perhaps TRBD1 as D (6 bases). Germline V gene lookup returns CDR1 MNHEY and CDR2 SVGAGI. The CDR3 has 16 residues. The V gene lost 1 base and the J gene lost 5 bases, with 17 bases spanning the gap. Here the CDR3 reads CASSYFAPLQGTEAFF. CDR3 sequence (DNA): TGTGCCAGCAGTTACTTTGCCCCTCTACAGGGAACTGAAGCTTTCTTT.

This clone showed up just once. The chain uses TRBV4-2 and TRBJ2-2, with 11 positions matching TRBD2. The V gene's germline CDR1 is LGHNA and CDR2 YNFKEQ. V shed 3 bases and J 7 bases; nucleotides not matched to a gene: 7. The CDR3 runs to 16 residues. The CDR3 coding sequence is TGTGCCAGCAGCCAGCTAGCGGGAGGTCCCGACGGGGAGCTGTTTTTT. This encodes CASSQLAGGPDGELFF.

DNA of the CDR3: TGCGCCAGCAGCCTTCTCCGGGCCGCCGGCCACAATGAGCAGTTCTTC. This encodes CASSLLRAAGHNEQFF. The V call is TRBV4-1, the J call TRBJ2-1, with D uncertain. The V gene's germline CDR1 is MGHRA and CDR2 YSYEKL. There are 16 residues in the CDR3. V was shortened by 4 bases and J by 5 bases, with 18 bases between the two germline ends.

This chain links TRBV18 with TRBJ2-1; maybe TRBD2 (5 bases). The V gene lost 2 bases and the J gene lost 3 bases, with 20 bases spanning the gap. This CDR3 has 18 residues. Per the germline V gene, CDR1 is KGHSH and CDR2 is LQKENI. The CDR3 region has the DNA TGTGCCAGCTCACCATCACTCTCTGTGGGGAGAATCTACAATGAGCAGTTCTTC. Its protein product is CASSPSLSVGRIYNEQFF.

At least ten counts were recorded for this clone. CDR3 region: CASSLSRGSSTDTQYF. The CDR3 DNA reads TGCGCCAGCAGCTTGTCCCGCGGGAGCAGCACAGATACGCAGTATTTT. This chain links TRBV5-1 with TRBJ2-3, with 7 bases matching TRBD2. The CDR3 contains 16 residues. Germline V gives CDR1 SGHRS, CDR2 YFSETQ. V lost 1 base, J lost 0 bases, and 5 bases stayed unmatched.

This chain joins TRBV7-9 and TRBJ2-7, with unresolved D. The CDR3 contains 12 residues. Trimming cost V 1 base and J 2 bases, with 3 bases left between them. The germline gives CDR1 SEHNR, CDR2 FQNEAQ (reference sequence). Here the CDR3 reads CASSLDPYEQYF. The DNA for the CDR3 is TGTGCCAGCAGCTTAGACCCCTACGAGCAGTACTTC.

V and J are TRBV6-1 and TRBJ2-3, with TRBD2 matching 14 bases. Germline V gene sequence: CDR1 MNHNS, CDR2 SASEGT. V lost 3 bases and J lost 7; bases outside the gene matches: 9. The CDR3 covers 17 residues. The CDR3 is CASSETSGRAVVNTQYF. CDR3 DNA: TGTGCCAGCAGTGAGACTAGCGGGAGGGCCGTGGTGAATACGCAGTATTTT.